This entry lists 29 T cell receptor beta chains sequenced from one sample in a study of a mutant IDH1 vaccine in newly diagnosed glioma. TCRdb's copy holds only in-frame clones and misses some; the assay was immunoSEQ multiplex PCR. The sample shows around 15,000 clones, approximately 80% of them seen only once. Described time point: baseline, week 1 (first vaccination visit). Indicated treatment: pre-vaccination baseline after standard-of-care therapy. The starting material was PBMCs, obtained from a glioma patient treated with radiotherapy, temozolomide or both. The receptors shown here come from a man in his forties with glioma.

The chain links TRBV13 to TRBJ2-1, with 7 nucleotides matching TRBD1. The trim removed 5 bases at V and 4 bases at J, leaving 8 bases unmatched. Per germline, CDR1 PRHDT and CDR2 FYEKMQ (reference sequence). This CDR3 spans 15 amino acids. CDR3 residues: CASSPPRGIYNEQFF. The CDR3 coding sequence is TGTGCCAGCAGCCCCCCCAGGGGGATATACAATGAGCAGTTCTTC.

V and J are TRBV2 and TRBJ2-7; 7 nucleotides align to TRBD2. Germline loops: CDR1 SNHLY, CDR2 FYNNEI. Trimming removed 6 bases from V and 3 bases from J; junction bases left unmatched: 8. The CDR3 is 14 residues long. CDR3 protein: CASRRASGYYEQYV. The CDR3 nucleotides read TGTGCCAGCAGGAGGGCTAGCGGATACTACGAGCAGTACGTC.

The chain uses TRBV5-1 and TRBJ2-5; TRBD2 agrees at 8 bases. The germline gives CDR1 SGHRS, CDR2 YFSETQ. V shed 4 bases, J shed 2 bases, and the junction held 7 bases outside the gene matches. This CDR3 has 15 residues. CDR3 residues: CASSLKLAEQETQYF. DNA of the CDR3: TGCGCCAGCAGCCTGAAACTAGCGGAACAAGAGACCCAGTACTTC.

The V and J genes are TRBV2 and TRBJ2-2, with 8 bases matching TRBD1. Trimming cost V 4 bases and J 3 bases; bases outside gene matches: 4. CDR3 length: 15 amino acids. The V gene's germline CDR1 is SNHLY and CDR2 FYNNEI. This chain's CDR3 is CASSGTGYDTGELFF. CDR3 DNA sequence: TGTGCCAGCAGTGGGACAGGGTACGACACCGGGGAGCTGTTTTTT. The complete variable domain, with remaining parts taken from reference TRBV2 and TRBJ2-2, reads EPEVTQTPSHQVTQMGQEVILRCVPISNHLYFYWYRQILGQKVEFLVSFYNNEISEKSEIFDDQFSVERPDGSNFTLKIRSTKLEDSAMYFCASSGTGYDTGELFFGEGSRLTVL.

The CDR3 region is CASRLGGSGANVLTF. For the CDR3, the DNA is TGCGCCAGCAGACTTGGGGGCTCTGGGGCCAACGTCCTGACTTTC. The genes are TRBV5-1 and TRBJ2-6; D could derive from TRBD1 or TRBD2 (5 bases each). CDR3 length: 15 amino acids. Trimming removed 5 bases from V and 0 bases from J, with 9 bases in between. Germline values: CDR1 SGHRS, CDR2 YFSETQ.

This chain uses TRBV6-1 with TRBJ2-3, with D possibly TRBD2 on 6 matching bases. Germline-derived CDR1 and CDR2 are MNHNS and SASEGT. Trimming removed 6 bases at V and 1 base at J, with 8 bases between. CDR3 length equals 13 residues. The CDR3 DNA reads TGTGCCAGCAGGGGGGGTGGCACAGATACGCAGTATTTT. It yields the protein CASRGGGTDTQYF.

The chain uses TRBV2 and TRBJ2-1, with TRBD2 matching 9 bases. V shed 7 bases, J shed 8 bases, and the junction held 6 bases outside the gene matches. CDR3 size: 13 residues. Germline values: CDR1 SNHLY, CDR2 FYNNEI. Here the CDR3 reads CASKAGGFDEQFF. In nucleotides, the CDR3 is TGTGCCAGCAAGGCGGGAGGGTTCGATGAGCAGTTCTTC.

This clone was seen a handful of times. The V and J genes are TRBV7-6 and TRBJ1-1; D remains unclear. CDR3 size: 17 residues. V was cut by 2 bases and J by 6 bases, with 22 bases left in between. Germline V gene data show CDR1 as SGHVS and CDR2 as FNYEAQ. The CDR3, as DNA: TGTGCCAGCAGCTTAATGGTTCCTGGCGGCCACATCCCTGAAGCTTTCTTT. It encodes CASSLMVPGGHIPEAFF.

This clone was detected a few times. The chain joins TRBV5-6 to TRBJ1-5; possibly TRBD1 for D (6 bases). Trimming stripped 2 bases from V and 12 bases from J, with 9 bases between. CDR1 and CDR2 from the germline V gene are SGHDT and YYEEEE. The CDR3 contains 11 residues. CDR3: CASSLRGVQHF. CDR3 bases: TGTGCCAGCAGCTTAAGGGGGGTCCAGCATTTT.

This clone was counted once. This chain links TRBV29-1 with TRBJ2-3; possibly TRBD2 for D (5 bases). The CDR3 is 14 amino acids. Germline values: CDR1 SQVTM, CDR2 ANQGSEA. V was shortened by 7 bases and J by 5 bases, with 19 bases between the two germline ends. The CDR3 nucleotides are TGCAGCGCTGGAAAATCTCCGAGCGGAGATACGCAGTATTTT. This translates into CSAGKSPSGDTQYF.

This clone occurred a few times. The chain carries TRBV5-1 and TRBJ2-2; possibly TRBD1 or TRBD2 for D (5 bases each). The germline V and J ends were trimmed by 0 bases and 6 bases, with 15 bases remaining between them. The CDR3 is made up of 16 amino acids. Germline V lookup: CDR1 SGHRS, CDR2 YFSETQ. The CDR3 DNA is TGCGCCAGCAGCTTGGTGCTAGCTGGGGGTGCCGGGGAGCTGTTTTTT. Translated: CASSLVLAGGAGELFF. The entire variable domain, with the rest obtained from reference TRBV5-1 and TRBJ2-2, is as follows: KAGVTQTPRYLIKTRGQQVTLSCSPISGHRSVSWYQQTPGQGLQFLFEYFSETQRNKGNFPGRFSGRQFSNSRSEMNVSTLELGDSALYLCASSLVLAGGAGELFFGEGSRLTVL.

The chain uses TRBV28 and TRBJ2-4, with D perhaps TRBD1 (5 bases). Germline values: CDR1 MDHEN, CDR2 SYDVKM. The CDR3 is 13 amino acids. The V and J ends lost 5 bases and 6 bases respectively, with 11 bases between them. This CDR3 reads CASSPPTANIQYF. CDR3 bases: TGTGCCAGCAGTCCGCCGACAGCAAACATTCAGTACTTC.

The sample holds one count of this clone. The CDR3 spells CASSLAGTSGNLPLSREQYF. The CDR3 region has the DNA TGCGCCAGCAGCTTGGCTGGGACTAGCGGGAATCTACCGTTGTCACGCGAGCAGTACTTC. The V call is TRBV5-1, the J call TRBJ2-7, with 13 bases aligning to TRBD2. The CDR3 totals 20 residues. In germline, CDR1 is SGHRS, CDR2 YFSETQ. V trimming: 0 bases; J trimming: 6 bases; junction bases outside the gene matches: 18.

This clone was detected a few times. The rearrangement links TRBV6-5 to TRBJ1-2, with D perhaps matching TRBD1 (5 bases). The CDR3 length is 15 residues. Per germline, CDR1 MNHEY and CDR2 SVGAGI. Between the trimmed V and J ends, which lost 0 bases and 4 bases, there was a span of 12 bases. The chain's CDR3 is CASSYSLGESYGYTF. CDR3 sequence (DNA): TGTGCCAGCAGTTACTCCTTAGGGGAATCCTATGGCTACACCTTC.

This sequence joins TRBV7-6 and TRBJ2-2; 8 nucleotides line up with TRBD1. The trim removed 1 base at V and 6 bases at J, leaving 10 bases unmatched. The V gene's germline CDR1 is SGHVS and CDR2 FNYEAQ. The CDR3 sequence is 17 residues long. CDR3 residues: CASSLGPAGGSPGELFF. In nucleotides, the CDR3 is TGTGCCAGCAGCTTAGGACCAGCAGGGGGCTCCCCCGGGGAGCTGTTTTTT.

This clone has only a few counts. The J gene is TRBJ1-1, the V gene TRBV19, with TRBD1 matching 9 bases. V was pared by 1 base and J by 4 bases, with 7 bases of the junction left unmatched. The CDR3 contains 16 residues. Germline lookup yields CDR1 LNHDA and CDR2 SQIVND (reference sequence). The CDR3 reads CASSIGTGARGTEAFF. CDR3 DNA sequence: TGTGCCAGTAGTATAGGGACAGGGGCCCGGGGCACTGAAGCTTTCTTT.

V usage is TRBV4-1 and J usage is TRBJ1-2, with D possibly matching TRBD1 (5 bases). Trimming removed 4 bases from V and 6 bases from J, with 12 bases in between. Germline values: CDR1 MGHRA, CDR2 YSYEKL. The CDR3 length is 13 residues. The CDR3 protein is CASSPQGSHGYTF. The CDR3 nucleotides are TGCGCCAGCAGCCCTCAGGGATCCCATGGCTACACCTTC.

The V and J genes are TRBV29-1 and TRBJ1-1; 8 nucleotides match TRBD1. Germline V gives CDR1 SQVTM, CDR2 ANQGSEA. Trimming took 4 bases from V and 5 from J; bases not matched to a gene: 9. The CDR3 extends over 14 amino acids. CDR3 coding DNA: TGCAGCGTTGTACGGCAGGGGGCCAGGACTGAAGCTTTCTTT. Translation: CSVVRQGARTEAFF.

The rearrangement uses TRBV27 and TRBJ2-1, with a tentative D call TRBD2 (5 bases). This CDR3 spans 14 amino acids. V was cut by 6 bases and J by 0 bases, with 9 bases left in between. Germline V CDR1 and CDR2: MNHEY, SMNVEV (reference sequence). The CDR3 DNA sequence: TGTGCCAGCAGCCGGGGTAGCTCCTACAATGAGCAGTTCTTC. Translation gives CASSRGSSYNEQFF.

The rearrangement links TRBV11-2 to TRBJ1-2, with D possibly TRBD1 on 6 matching bases. This CDR3 has 14 amino acids. Trimming took 0 bases from V and 6 from J, leaving 11 bases between them. The germline CDR1 and CDR2 sequences are SGHAT and FQNNGV. The CDR3 coding sequence is TGTGCCAGCAGCTTAGACAGGGGCGGGAATGGCTACACCTTC. It translates to CASSLDRGGNGYTF.

The chain has TRBV7-2 and TRBJ2-7; D may be TRBD2 (5 bases). The V end was cut by 3 bases, the J end by 4 bases, with 10 bases between. Germline V gene sequence: CDR1 SGHTA, CDR2 FQGNSA. This CDR3 contains 13 residues. CDR3 sequence: CASSFNRLYEQYF. Written as DNA, the CDR3 is TGTGCCAGCAGCTTCAACAGACTATACGAGCAGTACTTC.

This clone was counted a few times. The V call is TRBV28, the J call TRBJ2-3; D is unresolved. The CDR3 extends over 11 amino acids. CDR1 is MDHEN and CDR2 is SYDVKM in the germline V gene. Trimming stripped 2 bases from V and 7 bases from J, with 4 bases between. The CDR3 coding sequence is TGTGCCAGCAGTTTAGGGTATACGCAGTATTTT. Amino acid sequence: CASSLGYTQYF.

The genes are TRBV7-2 and TRBJ2-7, with 13 positions matching TRBD2. The CDR3 sequence is 15 residues long. Trimming cost V 2 bases and J 4 bases; bases outside gene matches: 2. Germline values: CDR1 SGHTA, CDR2 FQGNSA. In DNA form, the CDR3 reads TGTGCCAGCAGCTTAAGGACTAGCGGGAGTTACGAGCAGTACTTC. Protein: CASSLRTSGSYEQYF.

This rearrangement joins TRBV2 to TRBJ1-3; D is perhaps TRBD1 (5 bases). Trimming pared 7 bases from V and 0 bases from J, leaving 10 bases between. The CDR3 sequence is 14 residues long. Germline CDR1 and CDR2: SNHLY and FYNNEI. This chain's CDR3 is CASTGHNSGNTIYF. CDR3 sequence (DNA): TGTGCCAGCACTGGACACAACTCTGGAAACACCATATATTTT.

V and J are TRBV5-4 and TRBJ2-1, with 7 bases matching TRBD1. Germline V gives CDR1 SGHNT, CDR2 YYREEE (reference sequence). CDR3 length equals 15 residues. Trimming at V came to 0 bases and at J to 7 bases, leaving 7 bases not matched to a gene. The CDR3 region is CASSLGQGEGNEQFF. CDR3 DNA: TGTGCCAGCAGCTTGGGCCAGGGGGAAGGAAATGAGCAGTTCTTC.

Of note for this clone: The sample holds other DNA sequences that translate to the same CDR3. The V and J genes are TRBV9 and TRBJ2-5; D gene unclear. The CDR3 loop spans 15 amino acids. Germline lookup yields CDR1 SGDLS and CDR2 YYNGEE. Trimming shortened V by 0 bases and J by 5 bases, and 14 bases separated the two germline ends. CDR3 sequence reads: CASSVARGFPETQYF. CDR3 nucleotides: TGTGCCAGCAGCGTAGCAAGAGGTTTTCCGGAGACCCAGTACTTC.

This clone appeared once. The chain uses TRBV10-1 and TRBJ2-1, with D possibly being TRBD2 (5 bases). Germline V gene data show CDR1 as WNHNN and CDR2 as SYGVQD (reference sequence). The V end lost 4 bases, the J end lost 4 bases, and 17 bases lay between the germline ends. CDR3 length equals 16 residues. This CDR3 is CASSGTLEDFYNEQFF. CDR3 coding DNA: TGCGCCAGCAGTGGGACTCTCGAGGATTTTTACAATGAGCAGTTCTTC.

The V and J genes are TRBV10-1 and TRBJ2-6; D possibly corresponds to TRBD1 (5 bases). The CDR3 totals 15 residues. Looked up from germline, CDR1 is WNHNN and CDR2 is SYGVQD (reference sequence). V was shortened by 2 bases and J by 2 bases, with 7 bases between the two germline ends. CDR3 nucleotide sequence: TGCGCCAGCAGTGAGAGGGGCGCTGGGGCCAACGTCCTGACTTTC. This codes for CASSERGAGANVLTF.

On this clone itself: One end of the junction fails to match germline, which may point to a read error. The chain recombines TRBV4-3 with TRBJ2-3; tentatively, D is TRBD2 (5 bases). The length of the CDR3 is 14 residues. The germline CDR1 and CDR2 sequences are LGHNA and YSLEER. The CDR3 loop is CASGQGPLEDTQYF. The CDR3 coding sequence is TGCGCCAGCGGCCAAGGCCCACTAGAGGATACGCAGTATTTT.